The rows below give T cell receptor beta chains drawn from one sample of a study of T-cell memory formation after mild COVID-19. A single record per CDR3 protein comes from TCRdb applying MiXCR to the 5' RACE reads. The sample records hundreds of thousands of distinct CDR3 sequences, about a fifth being singletons. Sequenced: PBMCs or a T cell subset sorted from them (not recorded which). The receptors stem from an adult woman who had mild COVID-19 (a few samples of this study predate the infection). Cell type and time point are not known. Each CDR3 is given with its conserved first and last residue. Fields, in order: CDR3 protein, CDR3 DNA, D gene, V gene, clone size, J gene. The D gene is left open where the match is weak. Where a row states a size, it is once, few, many or the class of an expanded clone; other rows omit it.

cdr3_aa: CASSIGNQPQHF
cdr3_nt: TGTGCCAGTAGTATTGGGAATCAGCCCCAGCATTTT
d_call: .
v_call: TRBV19
clone_size: few
j_call: TRBJ1-5

cdr3_aa: CASSLSLGVRSYNEQFF
cdr3_nt: TGTGCCAGCAGTTTATCCCTCGGCGTTCGCTCCTACAATGAGCAGTTCTTC
d_call: .
v_call: TRBV27
clone_size: .
j_call: TRBJ2-1

cdr3_aa: CASSIDQGGEQFF
cdr3_nt: TGTGCCAGTAGTATAGATCAGGGGGGTGAGCAGTTCTTC
d_call: .
v_call: TRBV19
clone_size: many
j_call: TRBJ2-1

cdr3_aa: CASSFRLAGGPVHEQFF
cdr3_nt: TGTGCCAGCAGCTTTCGGCTAGCGGGGGGGCCTGTCCATGAGCAGTTCTTC
d_call: TRBD2
v_call: TRBV7-8
clone_size: .
j_call: TRBJ2-1

cdr3_aa: CASSLAGGDQETQYF
cdr3_nt: TGTGCCAGCAGCTTAGCCGGTGGGGACCAAGAGACCCAGTACTTC
d_call: .
v_call: TRBV7-6
clone_size: few
j_call: TRBJ2-5

cdr3_aa: CASSHRGYPDTQYF
cdr3_nt: TGCGCCAGCAGCCACAGGGGTTACCCAGATACGCAGTATTTT
d_call: TRBD1
v_call: TRBV5-1
clone_size: .
j_call: TRBJ2-3

cdr3_aa: CASSSHPGSGNTIYF
cdr3_nt: TGCGCCAGCAGCTCACACCCAGGGTCTGGAAACACCATATATTTT
d_call: .
v_call: TRBV5-1
clone_size: .
j_call: TRBJ1-3

cdr3_aa: CASSPLKVPNRDTQYF
cdr3_nt: TGTGCCAGCAGCCCTCTGAAGGTCCCCAACCGAGATACGCAGTATTTT
d_call: .
v_call: TRBV7-9
clone_size: .
j_call: TRBJ2-3

cdr3_aa: CASSDREGSYEQYF
cdr3_nt: TGCGCCAGTAGCGACAGGGAAGGGTCCTACGAGCAGTACTTC
d_call: TRBD1
v_call: TRBV5-1
clone_size: many
j_call: TRBJ2-7

cdr3_aa: CASSLTAGSYEQYF
cdr3_nt: TGTGCCAGCAGCTTAACGGCAGGGTCCTACGAGCAGTACTTC
d_call: .
v_call: TRBV7-9
clone_size: many
j_call: TRBJ2-7

cdr3_aa: CASMDSWTGGRNIQYF
cdr3_nt: TGTGCCAGCATGGACTCCTGGACCGGGGGCAGGAACATTCAGTACTTC
d_call: .
v_call: TRBV27
clone_size: many
j_call: TRBJ2-4

cdr3_aa: CATRGDVHNEQFF
cdr3_nt: TGTGCCACCAGGGGGGACGTTCACAATGAGCAGTTCTTC
d_call: .
v_call: TRBV24-1
clone_size: .
j_call: TRBJ2-1

cdr3_aa: CASSAGTGKLNTGELFF
cdr3_nt: TGTGCCAGCAGCGCCGGGACAGGGAAACTGAACACCGGGGAGCTGTTTTTT
d_call: TRBD1
v_call: TRBV4-2
clone_size: .
j_call: TRBJ2-2

cdr3_aa: CASSLVFADTQYF
cdr3_nt: TGTGCCAGCAGCTTAGTCTTTGCAGATACGCAGTATTTT
d_call: .
v_call: TRBV7-2
clone_size: .
j_call: TRBJ2-3

cdr3_aa: CASSQASGGTGELFF
cdr3_nt: TGTGCCAGCTCCCAGGCTTCGGGGGGCACCGGGGAGCTGTTTTTT
d_call: TRBD2
v_call: TRBV18
clone_size: few
j_call: TRBJ2-2

cdr3_aa: CASSQGYSGGYTF
cdr3_nt: TGCGCCAGCAGCCAAGGCTACTCTGGAGGCTACACCTTC
d_call: .
v_call: TRBV4-3
clone_size: .
j_call: TRBJ1-2

cdr3_aa: CASRALERSTDTQYF
cdr3_nt: TGTGCCAGCAGGGCCCTGGAAAGAAGCACAGATACGCAGTATTTT
d_call: .
v_call: TRBV2
clone_size: .
j_call: TRBJ2-3

cdr3_aa: CSAGEGEPQYF
cdr3_nt: TGCAGTGCGGGGGAGGGGGAGCCCCAGTACTTC
d_call: .
v_call: TRBV20-1
clone_size: .
j_call: TRBJ2-5

cdr3_aa: CASSDRDRGPKNIQYF
cdr3_nt: TGTGCCAGCAGTGATCGGGACAGGGGGCCCAAAAACATTCAGTACTTC
d_call: TRBD1
v_call: TRBV25-1
clone_size: .
j_call: TRBJ2-4

cdr3_aa: CASSRGLTGEQYF
cdr3_nt: TGTGCCAGCAGCCGGGGACTGACCGGGGAGCAGTACTTC
d_call: .
v_call: TRBV9
clone_size: .
j_call: TRBJ2-7

cdr3_aa: CASSSRGLAGGSTDTQYF
cdr3_nt: TGTGCCAGCAGTTCCCGAGGACTAGCGGGGGGGAGCACAGATACGCAGTATTTT
d_call: TRBD2
v_call: TRBV12-3/TRBV12-4
clone_size: .
j_call: TRBJ2-3

cdr3_aa: CASSQRTYQADTQYF
cdr3_nt: TGCGCCAGCAGTCAACGGACCTACCAGGCAGATACGCAGTATTTT
d_call: .
v_call: TRBV23-1
clone_size: .
j_call: TRBJ2-3

cdr3_aa: CASRLLSTDTQYF
cdr3_nt: TGTGCCAGCAGACTACTTAGCACAGATACGCAGTATTTT
d_call: .
v_call: TRBV6-5
clone_size: few
j_call: TRBJ2-3

cdr3_aa: CASSQVSGTEAFF
cdr3_nt: TGTGCCAGCAGCCAAGTATCGGGCACTGAAGCTTTCTTT
d_call: .
v_call: TRBV3-1
clone_size: few
j_call: TRBJ1-1

cdr3_aa: CSATRTNEKLFF
cdr3_nt: TGCAGTGCTACCCGGACTAATGAAAAACTGTTTTTT
d_call: .
v_call: TRBV20-1
clone_size: .
j_call: TRBJ1-4

cdr3_aa: CASSNSGSTDTQYF
cdr3_nt: TGTGCCAGCAGCAATAGCGGGTCCACAGATACGCAGTATTTT
d_call: TRBD2
v_call: TRBV7-9
clone_size: .
j_call: TRBJ2-3

cdr3_aa: CASSSGTGDSPLHF
cdr3_nt: TGCGCCAGCAGCTCCGGGACAGGGGATTCACCCCTCCACTTT
d_call: TRBD1
v_call: TRBV5-1
clone_size: few
j_call: TRBJ1-6

cdr3_aa: CASSPLAGSGTEAFF
cdr3_nt: TGTGCCAGCAGCCCCCTTGCGGGGTCAGGAACTGAAGCTTTCTTT
d_call: .
v_call: TRBV5-6
clone_size: few
j_call: TRBJ1-1

cdr3_aa: CATSAWGDTGELFF
cdr3_nt: TGTGCCACCAGTGCCTGGGGCGACACCGGGGAGCTGTTTTTT
d_call: .
v_call: TRBV24-1
clone_size: once
j_call: TRBJ2-2

cdr3_aa: CASSYLRAGTGAEAFF
cdr3_nt: TGTGCCAGCAGCTATCTAAGGGCCGGTACCGGGGCTGAAGCTTTCTTT
d_call: .
v_call: TRBV11-2
clone_size: .
j_call: TRBJ1-1

cdr3_aa: CASSLAPVGQGDYGYTF
cdr3_nt: TGTGCCAGCAGCTTAGCCCCGGTTGGACAGGGGGACTATGGCTACACCTTC
d_call: TRBD1
v_call: TRBV7-3
clone_size: .
j_call: TRBJ1-2

cdr3_aa: CASSRTGVRETQYF
cdr3_nt: TGTGCCAGCAGCCGGACAGGGGTTAGAGAGACCCAGTACTTC
d_call: TRBD1
v_call: TRBV6-5
clone_size: .
j_call: TRBJ2-5

cdr3_aa: CASSVSRGTQPQHF
cdr3_nt: TGTGCCAGCAGTGTTTCGAGGGGCACTCAGCCCCAGCATTTT
d_call: .
v_call: TRBV6-1
clone_size: .
j_call: TRBJ1-5

cdr3_aa: CASSGLAGEVKTGELFF
cdr3_nt: TGTGCCAGCAGCGGACTAGCGGGAGAGGTGAAGACCGGGGAGCTGTTTTTT
d_call: TRBD2
v_call: TRBV9
clone_size: .
j_call: TRBJ2-2

cdr3_aa: CATSSRRAQEQYF
cdr3_nt: TGTGCCACCAGCAGTCGCAGGGCTCAGGAGCAGTACTTC
d_call: .
v_call: TRBV15
clone_size: few
j_call: TRBJ2-7

cdr3_aa: CASSVSGSHYEQYF
cdr3_nt: TGTGCCAGCAGCGTATCAGGGAGCCACTACGAGCAGTACTTC
d_call: .
v_call: TRBV9
clone_size: few
j_call: TRBJ2-7

cdr3_aa: CASSSGQGDVSEQFF
cdr3_nt: TGTGCCAGCAGTTCGGGACAGGGGGATGTGAGTGAGCAGTTCTTC
d_call: TRBD1
v_call: TRBV12-3/TRBV12-4
clone_size: .
j_call: TRBJ2-1

cdr3_aa: CASSLRTEGGYGYTF
cdr3_nt: TGTGCCAGCAGCTTGCGGACAGAAGGGGGCTATGGCTACACCTTC
d_call: .
v_call: TRBV7-8
clone_size: .
j_call: TRBJ1-2

cdr3_aa: CSARYSTFGDYGYTF
cdr3_nt: TGCAGTGCTAGATACTCGACCTTTGGGGACTATGGCTACACCTTC
d_call: .
v_call: TRBV20-1
clone_size: .
j_call: TRBJ1-2

cdr3_aa: CATSRVQGEAYEQYF
cdr3_nt: TGTGCCACCAGCAGAGTCCAGGGAGAGGCCTACGAGCAGTACTTC
d_call: .
v_call: TRBV15
clone_size: .
j_call: TRBJ2-7

cdr3_aa: CASSQEKGLATWEQFF
cdr3_nt: TGTGCCAGCAGCCAAGAAAAAGGCCTAGCTACATGGGAGCAGTTCTTC
d_call: .
v_call: TRBV4-2
clone_size: .
j_call: TRBJ2-1

cdr3_aa: CSGFAGELFF
cdr3_nt: TGCAGCGGATTTGCCGGGGAGCTGTTTTTT
d_call: .
v_call: TRBV29-1
clone_size: .
j_call: TRBJ2-2

cdr3_aa: CASSSGQADQPQHF
cdr3_nt: TGTGCCAGCAGCTCGGGACAGGCGGATCAGCCCCAGCATTTT
d_call: TRBD1
v_call: TRBV7-9
clone_size: .
j_call: TRBJ1-5

cdr3_aa: CASSLAPTGTYGYTF
cdr3_nt: TGTGCCAGCAGCTTAGCCCCGACAGGGACCTATGGCTACACCTTC
d_call: TRBD1
v_call: TRBV7-2
clone_size: .
j_call: TRBJ1-2

cdr3_aa: CASSPPGAIYEQYF
cdr3_nt: TGCGCCAGCAGCCCTCCGGGGGCAATTTACGAGCAGTACTTC
d_call: .
v_call: TRBV4-1
clone_size: .
j_call: TRBJ2-7

cdr3_aa: CASSQGASNQPQHF
cdr3_nt: TGTGCCAGCTCACAGGGGGCTAGCAATCAGCCCCAGCATTTT
d_call: TRBD1
v_call: TRBV18
clone_size: .
j_call: TRBJ1-5

cdr3_aa: CASSRGISSYNSPLHF
cdr3_nt: TGTGCCAGCAGCCGGGGTATCAGCTCCTATAATTCACCCCTCCACTTT
d_call: .
v_call: TRBV7-2
clone_size: once
j_call: TRBJ1-6

cdr3_aa: CADLDLKVYEQYF
cdr3_nt: TGTGCAGATCTGGACCTGAAGGTATACGAGCAGTACTTC
d_call: .
v_call: TRBV18
clone_size: few
j_call: TRBJ2-7

cdr3_aa: CASSPRDRTYSNQPQHF
cdr3_nt: TGTGCCAGTAGTCCCCGGGACAGAACCTATAGCAATCAGCCCCAGCATTTT
d_call: TRBD1
v_call: TRBV19
clone_size: few
j_call: TRBJ1-5

cdr3_aa: CASTAPFDGYTF
cdr3_nt: TGTGCCAGCACGGCCCCCTTTGATGGCTACACCTTC
d_call: .
v_call: TRBV28
clone_size: few
j_call: TRBJ1-2

cdr3_aa: CASSQDFWTSGSTDTQYF
cdr3_nt: TGCGCCAGCAGCCAAGATTTTTGGACTAGCGGGAGCACAGATACGCAGTATTTT
d_call: TRBD2
v_call: TRBV4-1
clone_size: .
j_call: TRBJ2-3

cdr3_aa: CASSLEGATGNEQFF
cdr3_nt: TGTGCCAGCAGCTTAGAGGGAGCGACGGGGAATGAGCAGTTCTTC
d_call: .
v_call: TRBV13
clone_size: few
j_call: TRBJ2-1

cdr3_aa: CSAREPGQGYGNYGYTF
cdr3_nt: TGCAGTGCTAGAGAGCCGGGACAGGGATATGGCAACTATGGCTACACCTTC
d_call: TRBD1
v_call: TRBV20-1
clone_size: .
j_call: TRBJ1-2

cdr3_aa: CASSPRGGGKNGELFF
cdr3_nt: TGTGCCAGCAGCCCAAGAGGAGGGGGAAAGAACGGGGAGCTGTTTTTT
d_call: .
v_call: TRBV11-2
clone_size: few
j_call: TRBJ2-2

cdr3_aa: CASSLATPAATNEKLFF
cdr3_nt: TGTGCCAGCAGCTTGGCGACTCCTGCTGCAACTAATGAAAAACTGTTTTTT
d_call: .
v_call: TRBV5-4
clone_size: .
j_call: TRBJ1-4

cdr3_aa: CASSLASVADTQYF
cdr3_nt: TGTGCCAGCAGCTTAGCCTCAGTGGCAGATACGCAGTATTTT
d_call: .
v_call: TRBV7-6
clone_size: many
j_call: TRBJ2-3

cdr3_aa: CASSSSPAIGNQETQYF
cdr3_nt: TGTGCCAGCAGCTCCTCCCCCGCCATAGGAAACCAAGAGACCCAGTACTTC
d_call: .
v_call: TRBV7-8
clone_size: .
j_call: TRBJ2-5

cdr3_aa: CASSLGLPGYEQYF
cdr3_nt: TGTGCCAGCAGCTTAGGACTCCCAGGCTACGAGCAGTACTTC
d_call: .
v_call: TRBV7-2
clone_size: .
j_call: TRBJ2-7

cdr3_aa: CASSQPYRGSTEAFF
cdr3_nt: TGCGCCAGCAGTCAACCCTACAGGGGTAGCACTGAAGCTTTCTTT
d_call: TRBD1
v_call: TRBV23-1
clone_size: few
j_call: TRBJ1-1